This T cell receptor (beta chain) was recovered during a study of shared clonotypes between healthy human individuals. The table came from immunoSEQ multiplex PCR; TCRdb's copy has only in-frame clones and leaves some out. The profile shows millions of clones, around 96% of them singletons. Note on this clone: Other DNA sequences in the sample encode the same CDR3.

The ends were cut back, 4 bases at V and 2 bases at J, with 9 bases in the middle. Germline CDR1 is MGHRA and CDR2 is YSYEKL. The CDR3 sequence is 13 residues long. As defined, naive CD8 cells were CD45RO-negative and positively selected for CCR7, with terminally differentiated effector memory CD45RA+ cells excluded. The chain links TRBV4-1 to TRBJ2-7; D unresolved. Sequenced input: naive CD8+ T cells sorted from blood. The TCR originated in a man younger than 30 in good health. CDR3 residues: CASSPGLTYEQYF. The DNA of the CDR3 is TGCGCCAGCAGCCCCGGGCTTACCTACGAGCAGTACTTC.